The 5 T cell receptor beta chains given below trace back to one sample, sequenced in a study of T cell clonality in common variable immunodeficiency. Measured with immunoSEQ multiplex PCR; TCRdb has only the in-frame clones, and not every one. This repertoire holds 25,000 to 35,000 clones, and none appear only once. Input material: peripheral blood mononuclear cells. The receptors originated from a person aged 18 to 70 in good health.

This clone was seen at least ten times. The read ends 3 residues early relative to the CDR3; the germline J gene fills the gap. The J gene is TRBJ2-1, the V gene TRBV7-6; tentatively, D is TRBD2 (6 bases). Germline V gene lookup returns CDR1 SGHVS and CDR2 FNYEAQ. This CDR3 is 15 amino acids long. The V and J ends lost 5 bases and 7 bases respectively, with 18 bases between them. The CDR3 loop reads CASSPRRGGWNEQFF. CDR3 DNA, as far as it was read: TGTGCCAGCAGCCCCCGTCGTGGGGGGTGGAATGAG.

This clone was recorded at least ten times. From the germline J gene comes the end of the CDR3, since the read stops 3 residues before it. J is TRBJ1-1 and V is TRBV20-1; TRBD1 aligns across 7 bases. V trimming: 5 bases; J trimming: 1 base; junction bases outside the gene matches: 1. CDR1 and CDR2 (germline): DFQATT, SNEGSKA (reference sequence). This CDR3 region has 12 residues. The CDR3 is CSAPGGNTEAFF. The part of the CDR3 DNA that was read is TGCAGTGCTCCAGGGGGGAACACTGAA.

There are many counts of this clone. The read finishes 3 residues shy of the CDR3 end, and the germline J gene is used to complete it. The genes are TRBV5-6 and TRBJ2-7, with D maybe TRBD2 (5 bases). The CDR3 is 14 residues long. Germline loops: CDR1 SGHDT, CDR2 YYEEEE. The V end was cut by 0 bases, the J end by 2 bases, with 9 bases between. This CDR3 is CASSLGTGTYEQYF. CDR3 bases read: TGTGCCAGCAGCTTGGGGACGGGGACCTACGAG. The whole variable domain, remainder taken from reference TRBV5-6 and TRBJ2-7, is DAGVTQSPTHLIKTRGQQVTLRCSPKSGHDTVSWYQQALGQGPQFIFQYYEEEERQRGNFPDRFSGHQFPNYSSELNVNALLLGDSALYLCASSLGTGTYEQYFGPGTRLTVT.

This clone was counted ten times or more. The sequence runs out 3 residues before the end of the CDR3; the remainder is reconstructed from the germline J gene. J is TRBJ1-6 and V is TRBV6-8; a possible D gene is TRBD1 (6 bases). CDR3 length: 15 amino acids. The germline CDR1 and CDR2 sequences are MNHGY and SAAAGT. The ends were cut back, 11 bases at V and 10 bases at J, with 24 bases in the middle. Incomplete CDR3 DNA: TGTGCCGGGCCGGGGGGGGCCCACTGGGGGTCACCC. Protein: CAGPGGAHWGSP. The CDR3, in full, reads CAGPGGAHWGSPLHF.

This clone came up many times. From the germline J gene comes the end of the CDR3, since the read stops 3 residues before it. The chain uses TRBV5-1 and TRBJ2-5; D is uncertain. CDR3 size: 14 residues. V was clipped by 5 bases and J by 1 base, with 12 bases between them. The V gene's germline CDR1 is SGHRS and CDR2 YFSETQ. CDR3 loop: CASSESPTQETQYF. The part of the CDR3 DNA that was read is TGCGCCAGCAGTGAGTCACCTACCCAAGAGACC.